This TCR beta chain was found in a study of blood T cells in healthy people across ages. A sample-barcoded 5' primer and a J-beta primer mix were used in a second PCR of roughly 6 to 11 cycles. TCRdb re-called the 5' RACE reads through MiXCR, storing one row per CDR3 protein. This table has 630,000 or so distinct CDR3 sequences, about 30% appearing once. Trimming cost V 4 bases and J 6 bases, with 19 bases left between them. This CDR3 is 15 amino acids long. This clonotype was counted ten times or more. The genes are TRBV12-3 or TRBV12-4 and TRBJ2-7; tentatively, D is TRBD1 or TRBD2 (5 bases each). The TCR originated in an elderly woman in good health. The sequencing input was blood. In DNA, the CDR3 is TGTGCCAGCAGTTCTTCCGGGACCAGGTTGGGCGAGCAGTACTTC. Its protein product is CASSSSGTRLGEQYF.